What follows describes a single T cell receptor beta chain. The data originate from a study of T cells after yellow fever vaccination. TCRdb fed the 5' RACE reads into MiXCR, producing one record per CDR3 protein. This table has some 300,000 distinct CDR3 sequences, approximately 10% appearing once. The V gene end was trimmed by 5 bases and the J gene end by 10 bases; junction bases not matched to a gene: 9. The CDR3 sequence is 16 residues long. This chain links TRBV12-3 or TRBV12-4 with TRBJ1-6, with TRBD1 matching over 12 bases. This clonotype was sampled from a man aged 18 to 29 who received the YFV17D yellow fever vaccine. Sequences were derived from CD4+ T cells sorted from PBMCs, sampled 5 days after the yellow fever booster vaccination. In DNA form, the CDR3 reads TGTGCCAGCAGTCCGTTTCCGGGACAGGGGGCATCACCCCTCCACTTT. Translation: CASSPFPGQGASPLHF.